This TCR beta chain was sequenced for a study of human T cells and chemical hapten exposure. TCRdb re-called the RACE reads through MiXCR, storing one row per CDR3 protein. The sample has roughly 260,000 distinct CDR3 sequences; about 8.1% are singletons. Time point denoted: pre-sensitization, week 0. Treatment specified: therapeutic diphenylcyclopropenone sensitization with weekly scalp DPC. V lost 5 bases and J 9 bases, leaving 14 bases between the germline ends. CDR1 is SEHNR, CDR2 FQNEAQ, per germline (reference sequence). There are 12 residues in the CDR3. The chain joins TRBV7-9 to TRBJ2-7, with D perhaps matching TRBD1 or TRBD2 (5 bases each). Sample: whole blood, taken in connection with sensitization to the hapten diphenylcyclopropenone (DPC). This receptor was identified in a woman aged 40 to 55 with alopecia areata. Some clones in this sample may be carry-over from other donors' samples. The CDR3 loop reads CASSRPGDGQYF. For the CDR3, the DNA is TGTGCCAGCAGCCGGCCTGGGGACGGGCAGTACTTC.